This TCR beta chain was profiled in a study of cytomegalovirus exposure and HLA in healthy donors. In the study overall: The roughly 670 first-cohort repertoires and the 100 to 150 validation repertoires shared the same platform, a later analysis reported. The study, taken as a whole, reports: Cytomegalovirus association was listed for 150 to 200 TCR beta chains.

The 120-subject validation cohort, separate from the approximately 660-subject first cohort, included the donors. Note on this clone: Antigen: not known.

V shed 6 bases, J shed 0 bases, and the junction held 8 bases outside the gene matches. This CDR3 is 15 amino acids long. In germline, CDR1 is MDHEN, CDR2 SYDVKM. Generated by immunoSEQ multiplex PCR, the TCRdb table keeps only in-frame clones and is missing some. The sample carries approximately 270,000 clones, about 90% recorded once. The sample was PBMCs. This receptor was obtained from a man aged 18 to 29 in good health and CMV-seropositive. This chain links TRBV28 with TRBJ2-7; 7 bases are shared with TRBD1. DNA of the CDR3: TGTGCCAGCAGGGCAACAGGGGATAGCTCCTACGAGCAGTACTTC. It specifies CASRATGDSSYEQYF. The full variable domain, in which reference TRBV28 and TRBJ2-7 provide the parts outside the CDR3, is DVKVTQSSRYLVKRTGEKVFLECVQDMDHENMFWYRQDPGLGLRLIYFSYDVKMKEKGDIPEGYSVSREKKERFSLILESASTNQTSMYLCASRATGDSSYEQYFGPGTRLTVT.